This T cell receptor beta chain came from a study of somatic mutations in cytotoxic T cells in rheumatoid arthritis. Study findings and constraints: Unlike healthy controls, rheumatoid arthritis patients had CD8+ clonality that increased with age.

Regarding this clone: The antigen is unknown.

Healthy control participants comprised blood donors of median age roughly 59 years (range about 21-75), of whom 55% were female. V was pared by 5 bases and J by 4 bases, with 12 bases of the junction left unmatched. The CDR3 is 16 residues long. The germline V gene encodes CDR1 MGHRA and CDR2 YSYEKL. Method: immunoSEQ multiplex PCR; TCRdb's copy keeps in-frame clones and lacks some. Found here are about 33,000 clones, approximately 84% of them singletons; the top ten hold around 3%. The clonotype originates from a man aged 35-49 years in good health. Sequences were obtained from CD8+ T cells sorted from blood. This chain connects TRBV4-1 to TRBJ2-7; 9 bases are shared with TRBD1. CDR3 protein: CASSYLTGQGIYEQYF. Here the CDR3 DNA reads TGCGCCAGCAGCTACCTCACTGGACAGGGGATTTACGAGCAGTACTTC.